This T cell receptor beta chain was sequenced during a study of blood T cell repertoires in COVID-19. Authors' methods: Amplifying reference gene primers gave estimates of nucleated cell counts. Measured with immunoSEQ multiplex PCR; TCRdb has only the in-frame clones, and not every one. V, J and clone size are taken as reported in that table, and D and trimming were inferred from the DNA itself. The sample lists over 90,000 clones, around nine tenths occurring once. J lost 1 base, V lost 1 base, and 9 bases had no gene match. CDR1 is LGHNA, CDR2 YSLEER, per germline. CDR3 length equals 18 residues. The chain combines TRBV4-3 with TRBJ2-2; 7 nucleotides align to TRBD2. This receptor was taken from a woman aged 45-65 years with COVID-19, enrolled during active disease. The specimen was peripheral blood. CDR3 nucleotides: TGCGCCAGCAGCCAAGCTTCTTGGGGGGGTCTGAACACCGGGGAGCTGTTTTTT. This translates into CASSQASWGGLNTGELFF.